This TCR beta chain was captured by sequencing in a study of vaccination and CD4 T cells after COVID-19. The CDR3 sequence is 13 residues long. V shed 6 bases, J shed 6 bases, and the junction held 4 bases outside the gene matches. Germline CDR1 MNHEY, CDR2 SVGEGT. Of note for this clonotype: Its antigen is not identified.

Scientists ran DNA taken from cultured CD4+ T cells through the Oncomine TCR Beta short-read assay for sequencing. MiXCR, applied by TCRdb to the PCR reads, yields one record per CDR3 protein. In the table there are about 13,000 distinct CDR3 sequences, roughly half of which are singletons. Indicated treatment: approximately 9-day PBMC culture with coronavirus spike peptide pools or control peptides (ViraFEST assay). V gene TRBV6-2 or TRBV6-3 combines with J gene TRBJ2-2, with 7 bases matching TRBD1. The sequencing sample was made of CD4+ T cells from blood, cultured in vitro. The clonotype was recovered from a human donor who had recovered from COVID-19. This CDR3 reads CASRDRFPGELFF. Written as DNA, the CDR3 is TGTGCCAGCAGGGACAGGTTCCCCGGGGAGCTGTTTTTT.